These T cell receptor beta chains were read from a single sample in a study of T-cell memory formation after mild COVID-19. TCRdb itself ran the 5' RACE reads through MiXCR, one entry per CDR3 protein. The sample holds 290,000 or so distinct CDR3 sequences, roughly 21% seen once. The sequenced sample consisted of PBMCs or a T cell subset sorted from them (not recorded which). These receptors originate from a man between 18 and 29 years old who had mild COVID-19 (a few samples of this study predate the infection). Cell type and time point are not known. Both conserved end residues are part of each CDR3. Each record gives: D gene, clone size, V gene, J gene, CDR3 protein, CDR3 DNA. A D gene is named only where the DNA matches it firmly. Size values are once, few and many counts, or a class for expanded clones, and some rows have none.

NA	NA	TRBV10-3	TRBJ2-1	CATSPQVSYNEQFF	TGTGCCACCAGCCCCCAGGTTTCCTACAATGAGCAGTTCTTC
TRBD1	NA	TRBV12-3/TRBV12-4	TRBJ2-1	CASSPGQPKGDEQFF	TGTGCCAGCAGCCCGGGACAGCCGAAGGGGGATGAGCAGTTCTTC
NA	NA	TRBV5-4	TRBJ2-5	CASSETGQETQYF	TGTGCCAGCAGCGAGACAGGACAAGAGACCCAGTACTTC
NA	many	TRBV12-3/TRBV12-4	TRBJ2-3	CASSFDSTDTQYF	TGTGCCAGCAGTTTTGACAGCACAGATACGCAGTATTTT
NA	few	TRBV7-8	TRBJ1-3	CASSRPSSGNTIYF	TGTGCCAGCAGCAGACCGAGCTCTGGAAACACCATATATTTT
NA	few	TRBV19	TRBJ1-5	CASSIDLRLPQHF	TGTGCCAGTAGTATAGATCTTAGGCTGCCCCAGCATTTT
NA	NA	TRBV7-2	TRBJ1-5	CASSLGAPGGAGSNQPQHF	TGTGCCAGCAGCTTAGGGGCCCCCGGGGGTGCCGGGAGCAATCAGCCCCAGCATTTT
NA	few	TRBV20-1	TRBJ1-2	CSASLARAYGYTF	TGCAGTGCTAGCCTGGCCAGGGCCTATGGCTACACCTTC
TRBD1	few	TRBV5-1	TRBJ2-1	CASSPGQARPYNEQFF	TGCGCCAGCAGCCCCGGACAGGCAAGGCCCTACAATGAGCAGTTCTTC
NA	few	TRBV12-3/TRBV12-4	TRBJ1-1	CASSPGAMGTEAFF	TGTGCCAGCAGCCCAGGGGCGATGGGCACTGAAGCTTTCTTT
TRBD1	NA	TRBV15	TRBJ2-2	CATSYRQGAGELFF	TGTGCCACCAGCTATCGACAGGGGGCCGGGGAGCTGTTTTTT
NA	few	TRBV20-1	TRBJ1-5	CSARDSSGSDQPQHF	TGCAGTGCTAGAGACTCCTCAGGGTCAGATCAGCCCCAGCATTTT
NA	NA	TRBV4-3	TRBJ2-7	CASSQDETGYPYEQYF	TGCGCCAGCAGCCAAGACGAAACAGGGTACCCCTACGAGCAGTACTTC
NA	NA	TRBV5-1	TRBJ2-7	CASSLFRLIPYEQYF	TGCGCCAGCTCCCTGTTTCGACTAATCCCCTACGAGCAGTACTTC
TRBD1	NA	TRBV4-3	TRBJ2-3	CASSQPTGDDTQYF	TGCGCCAGCAGCCAACCTACAGGGGACGATACGCAGTATTTT
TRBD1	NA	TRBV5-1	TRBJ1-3	CASSRQGAAGNTIYF	TGCGCCAGCAGTCGACAGGGGGCTGCTGGAAACACCATATATTTT
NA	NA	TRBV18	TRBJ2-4	CASSPPGIAKNIQYF	TGTGCCAGCTCACCACCGGGGATAGCCAAAAACATTCAGTACTTC
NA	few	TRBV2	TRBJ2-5	CASSGNRGETQYF	TGTGCCAGCAGTGGGAATCGTGGAGAGACCCAGTACTTC
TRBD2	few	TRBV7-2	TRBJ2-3	CASSLNGGAADTQYF	TGTGCCAGCAGCTTAAACGGGGGGGCCGCAGATACGCAGTATTTT
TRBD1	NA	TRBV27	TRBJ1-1	CASRTGMNTEAFF	TGTGCCAGTAGGACAGGAATGAACACTGAAGCTTTCTTT
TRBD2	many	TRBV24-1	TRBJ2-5	CATSVPGGETQYF	TGTGCCACCAGTGTTCCGGGAGGGGAGACCCAGTACTTC
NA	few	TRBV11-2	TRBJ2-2	CASSPGTGELFF	TGTGCCAGCAGCCCTGGGACCGGGGAGCTGTTTTTT
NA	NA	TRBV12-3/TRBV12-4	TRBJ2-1	CASSLVSLQFF	TGTGCCAGCAGTTTAGTGTCCCTGCAGTTCTTC
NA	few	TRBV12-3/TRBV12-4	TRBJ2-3	CASSHMDSAQFYTQYF	TGTGCCAGCAGTCACATGGACAGTGCGCAGTTCTATACGCAGTATTTT
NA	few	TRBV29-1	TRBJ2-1	CSVEGLYPYNEQFF	TGCAGCGTTGAAGGGTTATACCCCTACAATGAGCAGTTCTTC
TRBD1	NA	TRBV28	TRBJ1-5	CASSPPGQGHQPQHF	TGTGCCAGCAGCCCTCCGGGACAGGGGCATCAGCCCCAGCATTTT
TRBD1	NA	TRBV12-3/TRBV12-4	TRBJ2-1	CASSLRDSQQFF	TGTGCCAGCAGTTTACGGGACAGCCAGCAGTTCTTC
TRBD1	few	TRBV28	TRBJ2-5	CASSLRQGRWETQYF	TGTGCCAGCAGTCTCCGACAGGGAAGGTGGGAGACCCAGTACTTC
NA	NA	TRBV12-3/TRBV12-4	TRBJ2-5	CASSLLGGQETQYF	TGTGCCAGCAGTCTCCTCGGAGGGCAAGAGACCCAGTACTTC
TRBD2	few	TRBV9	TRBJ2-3	CASSFYRGGTDTQYF	TGTGCCAGCAGCTTCTACCGGGGGGGCACAGATACGCAGTATTTT
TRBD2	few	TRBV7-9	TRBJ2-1	CASSRAGEPYNEQFF	TGTGCCAGCAGCCGAGCGGGGGAACCCTACAATGAGCAGTTCTTC
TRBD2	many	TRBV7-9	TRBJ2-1	CASSLFAGAYNEQFF	TGTGCCAGCAGCTTATTCGCGGGGGCCTACAATGAGCAGTTCTTC
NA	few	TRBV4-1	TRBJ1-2	CASSQEARTPYYGYTF	TGCGCCAGCAGCCAAGAAGCGAGGACACCCTACTATGGCTACACCTTC
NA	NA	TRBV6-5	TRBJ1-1	CASNSPTTEAFF	TGTGCCAGCAATTCCCCGACCACTGAAGCTTTCTTT
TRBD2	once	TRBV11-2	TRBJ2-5	CASSTRGGDRTRGTQYF	TGTGCCAGCAGCACGCGGGGGGGGGACCGGACGAGGGGGACCCAGTACTTC
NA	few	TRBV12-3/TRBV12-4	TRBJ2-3	CASSFAVYGGKGFTDTQYF	TGTGCCAGCAGTTTCGCAGTGTATGGAGGGAAGGGGTTCACAGATACGCAGTATTTT
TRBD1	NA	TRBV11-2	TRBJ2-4	CASSPNPSGQGVVGHF	TGTGCCAGCAGCCCAAACCCATCGGGACAGGGCGTAGTCGGGCACTTC
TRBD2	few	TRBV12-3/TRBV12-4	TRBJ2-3	CASSLGGGGDTQYF	TGTGCCAGCAGTTTAGGCGGGGGGGGAGATACGCAGTATTTT
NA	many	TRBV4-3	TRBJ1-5	CASSQDPGNQPQHF	TGCGCCAGCAGCCAAGATCCCGGCAATCAGCCCCAGCATTTT
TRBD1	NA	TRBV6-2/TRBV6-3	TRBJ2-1	CASSYSDRGSDEQFF	TGTGCCAGCAGTTACTCGGACAGGGGGTCTGATGAGCAGTTCTTC
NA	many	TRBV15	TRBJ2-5	CATSRGQQETQYF	TGTGCCACCAGCAGAGGACAGCAAGAGACCCAGTACTTC
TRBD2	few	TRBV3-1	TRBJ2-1	CASSTVGEGNEQFF	TGTGCCAGCAGTACCGTCGGGGAGGGCAATGAGCAGTTCTTC
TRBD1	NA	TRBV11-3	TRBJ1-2	CASSLVSGQRLGYGYTF	TGTGCCAGCAGCTTAGTATCGGGACAGAGGCTAGGCTATGGCTACACCTTC
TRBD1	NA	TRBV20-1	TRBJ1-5	CSARDPGTGGNQPQHF	TGCAGTGCTAGAGACCCCGGGACAGGGGGCAATCAGCCCCAGCATTTT
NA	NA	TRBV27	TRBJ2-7	CATRRRVGLYEQYF	TGTGCCACCCGTAGGCGGGTTGGTTTGTACGAGCAGTACTTC
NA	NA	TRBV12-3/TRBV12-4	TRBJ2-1	CASSDGIYNEQFF	TGTGCCAGCAGCGACGGAATTTACAATGAGCAGTTCTTC
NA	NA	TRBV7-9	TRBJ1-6	CASSPEGRSSSYNSPLHF	TGTGCCAGCAGCCCGGAGGGGCGATCTAGCTCCTATAATTCACCCCTCCACTTT
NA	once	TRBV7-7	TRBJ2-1	CASSLVWAGANEQFF	TGTGCCAGCAGCTTAGTGTGGGCAGGGGCAAATGAGCAGTTCTTC
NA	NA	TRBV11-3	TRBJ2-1	CASSLRPDSYNEQFF	TGTGCCAGCAGCTTAAGGCCAGATTCCTACAATGAGCAGTTCTTC
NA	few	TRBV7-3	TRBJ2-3	CASSLRWDPTDTQYF	TGTGCCAGCAGCTTACGATGGGATCCTACAGATACGCAGTATTTT
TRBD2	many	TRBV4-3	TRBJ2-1	CASSQELAESYNEQFF	TGCGCCAGCAGCCAAGAACTAGCGGAATCCTACAATGAGCAGTTCTTC
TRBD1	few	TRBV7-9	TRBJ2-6	CASSLTGQSSGANVLTF	TGTGCCAGCAGCTTAACGGGACAGTCCTCTGGGGCCAACGTCCTGACTTTC
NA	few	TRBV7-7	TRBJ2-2	CASSLEAKGTGELFF	TGTGCTAGCAGCTTAGAAGCGAAAGGGACCGGGGAGCTGTTTTTT
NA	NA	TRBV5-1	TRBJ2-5	CASSPVEVETQYF	TGCGCCAGCAGCCCCGTGGAGGTAGAGACCCAGTACTTC
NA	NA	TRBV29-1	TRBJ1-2	CSVEGGEGKTTNYGYTF	TGCAGCGTTGAGGGGGGCGAGGGGAAGACTACTAACTATGGCTACACCTTC
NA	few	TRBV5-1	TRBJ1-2	CASSLDPQGDGYTF	TGCGCCAGCAGCTTGGACCCTCAGGGTGATGGCTACACCTTC